The sequence of this T cell receptor (beta chain) was determined in a study of blood T cells in healthy people across ages. Germline assignment: CDR1 DFQATT and CDR2 SNEGSKA (reference sequence). V lost 3 bases and J 7 bases, leaving 13 bases between the germline ends. This CDR3 comprises 13 residues. Samples each yielded at least 6 micrograms of total RNA. Primers used in a second PCR of roughly 6 to 11 cycles were a sample-barcoded 5' primer and a J-beta primer mix. Each CDR3 protein gets one entry after TCRdb re-called the 5' RACE reads with MiXCR. This sample has almost 550,000 distinct CDR3 sequences, with 20% to 30% found just once. The sample was also linked to a second study, of T cells of mothers and their children.

Sequencing used blood. The chain links TRBV20-1 to TRBJ1-3; maybe TRBD1 (5 bases). This receptor was obtained from a boy younger than 18 in good health. The CDR3 spells CSASGGERNTIYF. For the CDR3, the DNA is TGCAGTGCTAGTGGAGGGGAACGGAACACCATATATTTT.